This TCR beta chain derives from a study of cytomegalovirus exposure and HLA in healthy donors (dated by TCRdb to 2016 to 2017). General notes on the study: According to an earlier analysis of around 600 of the donors, some 180 million T cells yielded 117 million unique TCR beta sequences and about 280 Gb of sequence data. Approximately 300 gigabases of sequencing data and about 92 million unique TCR sequences made up an early release that covered 500 to 700 HLA-typed donors. In the later analysis, no new phenotypic data were used to find candidate immune exposures; instead, reliance was placed on TCR beta sequences and their occurrence across donors. Typing coverage varied by locus: 629-630 donors for A, B, C, DRB1 and DQB1; 500 to 550 for DQA1; some 610 for DPA1; roughly 450 for DPB1. All discovery cohort repertoires had been generated using a single sequencing platform. An earlier analysis of around 580 of the donors used high-throughput TCR beta sequencing to judge whether each TCR beta V gene segment behaved as functional or pseudogenic. A later genetic analysis took genome-wide SNP genotypes for about 55% of the 666 donors and used that subset as a discovery cohort. The study was designed to test whether signatures of past pathogen exposure could be identified by cataloging public T cell receptors. A later analysis re-analyzed previously published TCR beta repertoires from roughly 690 donors and added high-resolution HLA genotyping to study TCR occurrence patterns. The study profiled the T cell repertoires of 666 subjects by immunosequencing and related them to cytomegalovirus serostatus. The genetic ancestry cluster associated with self-reported Caucasian donors included roughly 84% of the 350 to 500 genotyped donors. To predict cytomegalovirus infection status, the study combined high-throughput TCR immunosequencing, statistical association of individual TCRs with disease status, and machine learning. Donor age, sex, ethnicity and CMV serostatus were compiled alongside the repertoire data. On average, roughly 240,000 unique TCR beta nucleotide sequences were sequenced per donor among a few hundred genotyped donors of the cohort, with roughly 19% of those sequences being non-productive. Class I and class II HLA loci were covered by the typing at four-digit resolution. Besides the first cohort of about 730 subjects, a separate validation cohort made up of over 95 different subjects was used. Five DR-DQ haplotypes were handled as single units for association and clustering, since linkage in the cohort was strong. Study-level results and caveats: In a later genetic analysis, a missense DCLRE1C variant was associated with V-gene and J-gene trimming of TCR beta chains, and the association was replicated in an independent cohort. A later analysis found that most CMV-associated TCR beta chains appeared HLA-restricted, with HLA associations seemingly driven largely by CMV exposure. Correlated functional status among segregating V segments might be attributable to linkage disequilibrium, but an unknown experimental factor could not be ruled out. A later genetic analysis reported fewer N-insertions in productive TCRs among donors in an Asian-associated ancestry cluster than the 666-donor mean. Because HLA typing was missing for some donors at each locus, association tests included only the typed subset. CMV serostatus was the only immune exposure information available for the cohort. The authors suggested that the approach could potentially be generalized to other disease states and immunological phenotypes. The earlier analysis of 587 of the donors excluded fewer than 20 rarely observed V segments, including chromosome 9 orphons, because counts were too low. The presence/absence analyses assumed that sequencing depth was roughly uniform across donors, and that assumption may not be true. A later analysis associated about 16,000 TCR beta sequences with specific HLA alleles at a false discovery rate of 0.05. Only TCR beta chains were sequenced in this cohort, and the absence of alpha or paired-chain data limited detectable features. The sequencing pipeline was judged likely to have produced a cluster of highly shared sequence variants as a technical artifact. In an earlier analysis of around 600 of the donors, most TCR beta V segments appeared in productive rearrangements about 87% or about 30% of the time, broadly matching IMGT annotations. Most TCR sequences were observed very rarely across donors, whereas some public TCRs were present in many individuals. According to a later analysis, parvovirus B19, influenza, CMV and Epstein-Barr virus appeared linked to several top co-occurrence clusters. In a later analysis, HLA-associated TCR beta chains showed more clonal expansion and lower generation probabilities than non-associated chains that were equally common. According to a later analysis, TCR association rates differed among HLA loci, with DRB1 alleles showing the most associated TCRs and HLA-C alleles showing the fewest. A further reported finding was that TCR beta sequences accurately predicted the HLA-A and HLA-B alleles for most subjects in the first cohort. Strong co-occurrence of HLA alleles, especially DR and DQ, made assigning TCR associations to individual alleles difficult. In the study, 150 to 200 TCR beta chains were listed as associated with cytomegalovirus. Three of the identified cytomegalovirus-associated TCR beta chains were confirmed in vitro to be specific for cytomegalovirus antigens. Cytomegalovirus status was reported to be diagnosed by the classifier with high specificity and sensitivity in both the original and validation cohorts.

Note on this clone: This receptor's antigen is unknown. Nothing much larger sits one base from this clone, and base qualities are not available.

The cohort comprised 710 or so healthy bone marrow donors. All cohort members were sampled while nominally healthy, although unrecorded immune exposures were likely present. The donor was CMV seropositive and belonged to the group of 250 to 300 seropositive cohort members. A peripheral blood sample was collected from each donor, and TCR beta sequencing was performed on peripheral blood mononuclear cells. Genomic DNA extraction from the blood cell samples was performed with the Qiagen DNeasy Blood Extraction Kit. Library creation used the immunoSEQ multiplex PCR assay. A mixture of 60 forward primers for TCR Vbeta segments and 13 reverse primers for TCR Jbeta segments was used in the multiplex PCR. The CDR3 region of rearranged TCR beta genes was amplified from genomic DNA with a multiplex PCR assay. The Illumina HiSeq System was used to sequence the amplified TCR beta libraries as 87-base-pair reads. The published analysis was carried out like this. A later analysis tallied around 80 million unique TCR beta chains across the approximately 670 repertoires, and around 9.9 million of those chains were shared by two or more donors. Raw reads were error-corrected and collapsed into unique sequences by a nearest-neighbor algorithm in which closely related sequences were merged to remove PCR and sequencing errors. CDR3 sequences were aligned to IMGT reference sequences to assign V, D and J gene segments. For a sequence to be retained, a match of at least six nucleotides to both a V gene segment and a J gene segment was required. A rearrangement counted as productive if the CDR3 had no stop codons and remained in frame with V and J, and every other rearrangement counted as non-productive. CDR3 was defined by IMGT convention, running from the second conserved V-encoded cysteine to the conserved J-encoded phenylalanine. The earlier analysis of about 570 of the donors excluded any sequence lacking an unambiguous match to a single V gene segment. An earlier analysis of over 450 of the donors classified V segments as functional when productive rearrangements were above 56.7% and as segregating when the standard deviation between donors was above 5%. A statistical classification framework was built for diagnosing cytomegalovirus status from the catalog of TCR beta chain sequences. A later analysis assigned V and J genes by comparing TCR nucleotide sequences with IMGT/GENE-DB human TR gene sequences. The TCRdist pipeline was used in a later analysis to assign CDR3 sequences and most-parsimonious VDJ recombination scenarios. In a later analysis, each TCR beta chain was defined by its CDR3 amino acid sequence together with its V-gene family, and reads without a unique V-gene family were excluded. As a way to deal with suspected cross-contamination and a sequencing artifact, a later analysis dropped 450 to 600 nucleotide sequences that were highly shared and had low generation probability. For each public chain, a later analysis derived a clonal expansion index from normalized ranks of inferred template counts within each repertoire. A later analysis computed generation probabilities with a VDJ recombination model fitted to out-of-frame rearrangements, and checked the results against IGoR. Hypergeometric tests were used in a later analysis to score TCR-TCR, TCR-HLA and TCR-CMV co-occurrence, with a repertoire-size bias correction applied to the TCR pairs. To estimate false discovery rates, a later analysis permuted the HLA or CMV assignments 20 times. In a later analysis, co-occurring TCRs were grouped with DBSCAN, and TCRdist sequence similarity was added when clustering was performed within HLA-allele-positive subsets. Repertoires with fewer than 30,000 or more than 120,000 public chains were left out of co-occurrence clustering, as were roughly five repertoires with anomalous nucleotide sharing. Held by TCRdb, this immuneACCESS table contains in-frame sequences only and omits some clones. Under half of the omission traces to an unresolved V gene where checked; the cause of the rest is unknown. Clonal size and the V and J genes are those of that table, whereas D and trimming came from the DNA. Counted in this sample were around 100,000 clones; roughly 69% of them appeared once. The top ten constitute less than 4.5% of the sample.

The sequenced sample was PBMCs. The receptor was isolated from a man aged 30 to 45 in good health and CMV-seropositive.

The DNA reads TGTGCCAGCAGCCCCGGGAACTATGGCTACACCTTC. It specifies CASSPGNYGYTF. This receptor chain uses TRBV6-6 and TRBJ1-2; the D gene identity is not certain. The germline V gene (reference sequence) provides CDR1 MNHNY and CDR2 SVGAGI. The junction carries 7 bases between V and J, which are trimmed by 6 bases and 2 bases respectively. Reading from cysteine to phenylalanine, the CDR3 counts 12 amino acids. Only the CDR3 region is kept as DNA, spanning 36 bases read in frame from base 1.